Sequencing of this T cell receptor beta chain was carried out in a study of shared T cell receptors in the human thymus. The CDR3 sequence is 13 residues long. Germline V CDR1 and CDR2: LNHNV, YYDKDF (reference sequence). V lost 7 bases and J 8 bases, leaving 14 bases between the germline ends. Using immunoSEQ multiplex PCR, the repertoire was profiled, and TCRdb retains in-frame clones only, with some absent. The sample includes some 700,000 clones, approximately 87% of them seen just once. This clone was observed once. This sample was shared with a second study, whose subject was human thymus T cells.

Sequenced material: thymocytes. This receptor was obtained from a boy younger than two with a congenital heart defect. The chain couples TRBV15 to TRBJ2-2; the D gene is possibly TRBD1 (6 bases). The CDR3 is CATTTGPRGELFF. The CDR3 DNA is TGTGCCACCACCACAGGGCCGCGGGGGGAGCTGTTTTTT.